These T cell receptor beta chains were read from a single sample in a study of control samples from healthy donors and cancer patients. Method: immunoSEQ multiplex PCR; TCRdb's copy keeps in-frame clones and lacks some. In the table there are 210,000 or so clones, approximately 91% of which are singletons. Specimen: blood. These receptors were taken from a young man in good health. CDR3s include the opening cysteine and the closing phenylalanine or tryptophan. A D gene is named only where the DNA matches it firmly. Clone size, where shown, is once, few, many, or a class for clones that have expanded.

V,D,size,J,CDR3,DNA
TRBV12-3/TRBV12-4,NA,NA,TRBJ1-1,CASSSIRNTEAFF,TGTGCCAGCAGTTCAATCCGGAACACTGAAGCTTTCTTT
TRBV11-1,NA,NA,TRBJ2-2,CASSWEGNTGELFF,TGTGCCAGCAGCTGGGAAGGGAACACCGGGGAGCTGTTTTTT
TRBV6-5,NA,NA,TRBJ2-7,CASSYWAGAGYEQYF,TGTGCCAGCAGTTATTGGGCGGGGGCTGGTTACGAGCAGTACTTC
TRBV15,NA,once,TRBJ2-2,CATSAEGDGELFF,TGTGCCACCAGCGCCGAAGGGGACGGGGAGCTGTTTTTT
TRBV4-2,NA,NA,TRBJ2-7,CASSQAGSPYEQYF,TGTGCCAGCAGCCAAGCAGGTTCCCCCTACGAGCAGTACTTC
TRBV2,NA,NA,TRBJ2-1,CASSRSAGEQFF,TGTGCCAGCAGTCGCAGTGCAGGTGAGCAGTTCTTC
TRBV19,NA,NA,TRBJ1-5,CASSMLGIQPQHF,TGTGCCAGTAGTATGTTGGGGATTCAGCCCCAGCATTTT
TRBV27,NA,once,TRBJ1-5,CASSLAGRGNQPQHF,TGTGCCAGCAGTTTAGCAGGGAGGGGAAATCAGCCCCAGCATTTT
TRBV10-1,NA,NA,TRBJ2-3,CASPSSTDTQYF,TGCGCCAGCCCGTCCAGCACAGATACGCAGTATTTT
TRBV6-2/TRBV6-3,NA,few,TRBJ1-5,CASSFSANQPQHF,TGTGCCAGCAGTTTCTCGGCGAACCAGCCCCAGCATTTT
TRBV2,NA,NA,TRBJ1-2,CASSGQTGISGYTF,TGTGCCAGCAGTGGCCAAACAGGGATCAGTGGCTACACCTTC
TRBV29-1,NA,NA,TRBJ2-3,CSSLRALGGADTQYF,TGCAGCTCGCTCCGGGCCCTTGGGGGAGCAGATACGCAGTATTTT
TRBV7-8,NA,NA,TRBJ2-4,CASSLGDYPSKNIQYF,TGTGCCAGCAGCTTAGGTGATTACCCTTCCAAAAACATTCAGTACTTC
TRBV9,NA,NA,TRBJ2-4,CASSAGGLAKNIQYF,TGTGCCAGCAGCGCAGGGGGACTAGCCAAAAACATTCAGTACTTC
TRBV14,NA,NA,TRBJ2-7,CASSLYPGPYEQYF,TGTGCCAGCAGCCTCTACCCGGGGCCCTACGAGCAGTACTTC
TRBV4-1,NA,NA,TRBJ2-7,CASSHLLDSVREQYF,TGCGCCAGCAGCCACCTTCTGGACTCTGTTAGAGAGCAGTACTTC
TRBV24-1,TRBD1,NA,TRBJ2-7,CATSDFRQGAYEQYF,TGTGCCACCAGTGATTTCCGCCAGGGGGCTTACGAGCAGTACTTC
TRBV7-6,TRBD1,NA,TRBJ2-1,CASSPGQGGYNEQFF,TGTGCCAGCAGCCCGGGACAGGGGGGGTACAATGAGCAGTTCTTC
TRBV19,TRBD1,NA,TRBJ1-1,CASETGQMNTEAFF,TGTGCCAGTGAGACGGGACAGATGAACACTGAAGCTTTCTTT
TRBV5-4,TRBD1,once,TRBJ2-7,CASSHHFWTGVFYEQYF,TGTGCCAGCAGCCACCATTTTTGGACAGGGGTTTTCTACGAGCAGTACTTC
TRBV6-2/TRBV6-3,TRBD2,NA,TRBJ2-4,CASSPTGGTKNIQYF,TGTGCCAGCAGCCCAACGGGGGGAACCAAAAACATTCAGTACTTC
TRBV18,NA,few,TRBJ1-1,CATQGGNTEAFF,TGTGCCACCCAAGGAGGGAACACTGAAGCTTTCTTT
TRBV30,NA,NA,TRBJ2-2,CAWSPGAGELFF,TGTGCCTGGAGTCCGGGGGCCGGGGAGCTGTTTTTT
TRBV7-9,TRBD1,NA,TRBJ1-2,CASSPPGGNYGYTF,TGTGCCAGCAGCCCACCAGGGGGAAACTATGGCTACACCTTC
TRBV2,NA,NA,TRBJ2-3,CASSEVRPYF,TGTGCCAGCAGTGAGGTCCGTCCGTATTTT
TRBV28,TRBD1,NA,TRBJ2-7,CASSLEGTGFHEQYF,TGTGCCAGCAGTTTAGAGGGGACAGGGTTCCACGAGCAGTACTTC
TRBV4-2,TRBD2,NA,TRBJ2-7,CASSSSGDSYEQYF,TGTGCCAGCAGCTCTAGCGGGGACTCCTACGAGCAGTACTTC
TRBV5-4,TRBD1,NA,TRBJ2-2,CASQKDRGYTGELFF,TGTGCCAGCCAAAAGGACAGGGGATACACCGGGGAGCTGTTTTTT
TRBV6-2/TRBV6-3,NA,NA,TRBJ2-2,CASSRMPDNTGELFF,TGTGCCAGCAGCCGAATGCCAGATAACACCGGGGAGCTGTTTTTT
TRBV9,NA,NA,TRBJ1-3,CASSTNVVSGNTIYF,TGTGCCAGCAGCACCAACGTGGTCTCTGGAAACACCATATATTTT
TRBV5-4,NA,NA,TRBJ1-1,CASSFTWDPGTAFF,TGTGCCAGCAGCTTTACCTGGGACCCTGGTACGGCTTTCTTT
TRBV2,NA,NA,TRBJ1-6,CASSERTNNSPLHF,TGTGCCAGCAGTGAACGAACGAACAATTCACCCCTCCACTTT
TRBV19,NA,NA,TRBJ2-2,CASTSASRGGTGELFF,TGTGCCAGTACCTCCGCTTCACGGGGAGGAACCGGGGAGCTGTTTTTT
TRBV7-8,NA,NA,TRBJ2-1,CASSPDGGDYNEQFF,TGTGCCAGCAGCCCGGATGGAGGGGACTACAATGAGCAGTTCTTC
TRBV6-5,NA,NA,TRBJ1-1,CASSYSPGTEAFF,TGTGCCAGCAGTTACTCGCCCGGCACTGAAGCTTTCTTT
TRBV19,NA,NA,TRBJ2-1,CASSIGASSYNEQFF,TGTGCCAGTAGTATAGGGGCTAGCTCCTACAATGAGCAGTTCTTC
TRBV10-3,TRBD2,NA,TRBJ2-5,CAISEGGSGGSQETQYF,TGTGCCATCAGTGAGGGAGGGAGCGGGGGGTCCCAAGAGACCCAGTACTTC
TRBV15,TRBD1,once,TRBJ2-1,CATRGTGSYNEQFF,TGTGCCACCAGAGGGACAGGGTCCTACAATGAGCAGTTCTTC
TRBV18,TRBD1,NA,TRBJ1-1,CASSLTGGTEAFF,TGTGCCAGCTCACTTACAGGGGGCACTGAAGCTTTCTTT
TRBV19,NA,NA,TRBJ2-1,CASSFRPGSSEQFF,TGTGCCAGTAGTTTCAGGCCGGGGTCGTCAGAGCAGTTCTTC
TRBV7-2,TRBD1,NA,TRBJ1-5,CASSVGQDQPQHF,TGTGCCAGCAGCGTAGGACAGGATCAGCCCCAGCATTTT
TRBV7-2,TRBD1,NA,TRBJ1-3,CASSLARRDRAPYSGNTIYF,TGTGCCAGCAGCTTAGCTAGACGGGACAGGGCCCCCTACTCTGGAAACACCATATATTTT
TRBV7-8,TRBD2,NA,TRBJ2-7,CASSFGTSRSYEQYF,TGTGCCAGCAGCTTCGGGACTAGCCGCTCCTACGAGCAGTACTTC
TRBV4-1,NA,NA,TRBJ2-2,CASSQDVGPNTGELFF,TGCGCCAGCAGCCAAGATGTGGGGCCGAACACCGGGGAGCTGTTTTTT
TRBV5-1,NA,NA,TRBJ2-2,CASTRSTGELFF,TGCGCCAGCACCAGGAGCACCGGGGAGCTGTTTTTT
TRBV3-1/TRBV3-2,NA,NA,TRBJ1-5,CASSQGSGAIFNQPQHF,TGTGCCAGCAGCCAAGGTTCCGGGGCAATCTTCAATCAGCCCCAGCATTTT
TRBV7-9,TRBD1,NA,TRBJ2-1,CASGTGVNNEQFF,TGTGCCAGCGGGACAGGGGTAAACAATGAGCAGTTCTTC
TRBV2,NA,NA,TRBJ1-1,CASREGPMNTEAFF,TGTGCCAGCAGGGAGGGCCCCATGAACACTGAAGCTTTCTTT
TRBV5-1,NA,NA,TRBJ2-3,CASTSAGGPSTTDTQYF,TGCGCCAGCACCTCGGCGGGTGGGCCCTCTACCACAGATACGCAGTATTTT
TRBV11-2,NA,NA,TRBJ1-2,CASSLVWGNYGYTF,TGTGCCAGCAGCTTAGTCTGGGGGAACTATGGCTACACCTTC
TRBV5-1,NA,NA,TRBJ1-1,CASSLDSEAFF,TGCGCCAGCAGCTTGGACTCTGAAGCTTTCTTT
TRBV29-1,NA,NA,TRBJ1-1,CSAKSTEAFF,TGCAGCGCAAAGAGCACTGAAGCTTTCTTT
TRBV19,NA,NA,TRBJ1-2,CASSGTPANYGYTF,TGTGCCAGTAGTGGGACCCCAGCTAACTATGGCTACACCTTC
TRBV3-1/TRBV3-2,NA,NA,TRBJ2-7,CASSQSSFYEQYF,TGTGCCAGCAGCCAATCTTCTTTCTACGAGCAGTACTTC
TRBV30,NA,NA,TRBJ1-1,CAWSKNRVSNTEAFF,TGTGCCTGGAGTAAGAACAGGGTCTCGAACACTGAAGCTTTCTTT
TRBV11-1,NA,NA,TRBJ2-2,CASSIEWQGNGELFF,TGTGCCAGCAGTATAGAGTGGCAGGGTAACGGGGAGCTGTTTTTT
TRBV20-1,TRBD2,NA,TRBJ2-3,CSASVPTGGDSTDTQYF,TGCAGTGCTAGTGTTCCTACCGGGGGGGATAGCACAGATACGCAGTATTTT
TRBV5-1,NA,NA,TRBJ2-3,CASSSGQWVVTDTQYF,TGCGCCAGCAGCTCCGGACAGTGGGTGGTTACAGATACGCAGTATTTT